This T cell receptor (beta chain) was obtained from a study of Graves' ophthalmopathy and Graves' hyperthyroidism. Findings and caveats of the study: From stable hyperthyroidism, ophthalmopathy was separated by a 13-signature model with 85% to 90% sensitivity and less than 83% specificity. Ophthalmopathy progression predictions by the model showed about 75% specificity and about 70% sensitivity.

The study amplified TCR beta CDR3 regions using RNA transcripts. First-round RT-PCR used HTBI primers; second-round multiplex PCR followed. TCRdb fed the multiplex PCR reads into MiXCR, producing one record per CDR3 protein. The sample carries almost 750,000 distinct CDR3 sequences, 35% to 50% recorded once. Only a few counts were recorded for this clonotype. Its target is not known. Per germline, CDR1 MNHNS and CDR2 SASEGT. The V gene lost 8 bases and the J gene lost 3 bases, with 11 bases spanning the gap. The CDR3 length is 14 residues. Moderate-to-severe activity, with CAS ≥3, NOSPECS ≥4 and duration under 3 months, characterized the donors with ophthalmopathy. Establishment of the diagnosis relied upon clinical symptoms, serum thyroxine, TRAb, thyroid ultrasound and orbital computed tomography.

This chain connects TRBV6-1 to TRBJ2-6; a weak D match, TRBD1 (6 bases). The receptor comes from an adult man with Graves' ophthalmopathy. The sample was peripheral blood. CDR3 amino acids: CASGTGFGANVLTF. DNA of the CDR3: TGTGCCAGCGGAACAGGGTTTGGGGCCAACGTCCTGACTTTC.